These T cell receptor beta chains were read from a single sample in a study of blood T cell repertoires in COVID-19. Sequencing used immunoSEQ multiplex PCR; TCRdb keeps in-frame clones, though not all of them. This sample has around 160,000 clones, with more than 80% found just once. The specimen was peripheral blood. Every receptor here comes from a woman aged 60-75 years with COVID-19, enrolled during active disease. Both conserved end residues are part of each CDR3. Fields, in order: D gene, V gene, clone size, J gene, CDR3 DNA, CDR3 protein. D genes are given only for firm matches. Only part of the rows carry a size: once, few, many, or a class if the clone is expanded.

d_call: TRBD1; v_call: TRBV6-5; clone_size: NA; j_call: TRBJ1-3; cdr3_nt: TGTGCCAGCAGAAGAGGGACAGGCGGAAACACCATATATTTT; cdr3_aa: CASRRGTGGNTIYF
d_call: TRBD2; v_call: TRBV6-5; clone_size: NA; j_call: TRBJ2-1; cdr3_nt: TGTGCCAGCACCCAAATGGCGGGGGGCTACAATGAGCAGTTCTTC; cdr3_aa: CASTQMAGGYNEQFF
d_call: TRBD1; v_call: TRBV14; clone_size: few; j_call: TRBJ2-2; cdr3_nt: TGTGCCAGCAGCCGGGACAGATACACCGGGGAGCTGTTTTTT; cdr3_aa: CASSRDRYTGELFF
d_call: TRBD1; v_call: TRBV5-6; clone_size: NA; j_call: TRBJ2-5; cdr3_nt: TGTGCCAGCGGGGGGACAGGGGAACTCCAAGAGACCCAGTACTTC; cdr3_aa: CASGGTGELQETQYF
d_call: NA; v_call: TRBV4-3; clone_size: NA; j_call: TRBJ1-2; cdr3_nt: TGCGCCAGCAGCCAAGATCAGGGTGTCTATGGCTACACCTTC; cdr3_aa: CASSQDQGVYGYTF
d_call: NA; v_call: TRBV3-1/TRBV3-2; clone_size: NA; j_call: TRBJ2-7; cdr3_nt: TGTGCCAGCAGCCAAGAAGGAGAAGTCTACGAGCAGTACTTC; cdr3_aa: CASSQEGEVYEQYF
d_call: NA; v_call: TRBV7-7; clone_size: NA; j_call: TRBJ2-1; cdr3_nt: TGTGCTAGCAGCCCTAGGCCGAGCTCCTACAATGAGCAGTTCTTC; cdr3_aa: CASSPRPSSYNEQFF
d_call: NA; v_call: TRBV7-2; clone_size: once; j_call: TRBJ1-5; cdr3_nt: TGTGCCAGCAGCCCCGGACCTTTATCAGAGGGACCCCAGCATTTT; cdr3_aa: CASSPGPLSEGPQHF
d_call: NA; v_call: TRBV4-3; clone_size: NA; j_call: TRBJ1-1; cdr3_nt: TGCGCCAGCAGCCAAGATACAAAGGGAGGGACTGAAGCTTTCTTT; cdr3_aa: CASSQDTKGGTEAFF
d_call: NA; v_call: TRBV14; clone_size: NA; j_call: TRBJ2-5; cdr3_nt: TGTGCCAGCAGCCGAGGATACCGCCAAGGGGCCCAGTACTTC; cdr3_aa: CASSRGYRQGAQYF
d_call: NA; v_call: TRBV4-3; clone_size: NA; j_call: TRBJ1-2; cdr3_nt: TGCGCCAGCAGCCAAGACGAAGGACAGCCCTATGGCTACACCTTC; cdr3_aa: CASSQDEGQPYGYTF
d_call: NA; v_call: TRBV6-5; clone_size: NA; j_call: TRBJ1-2; cdr3_nt: TGTGCCAGCAGTTACAAACTAAAAGGACAAGATGGCTACACCTTC; cdr3_aa: CASSYKLKGQDGYTF
d_call: NA; v_call: TRBV5-8; clone_size: once; j_call: TRBJ2-4; cdr3_nt: TGTGCCAGCAGCCACTTTTCGGTAGCCAAAAACATTCAGTACTTC; cdr3_aa: CASSHFSVAKNIQYF
d_call: TRBD2; v_call: TRBV6-4; clone_size: once; j_call: TRBJ2-1; cdr3_nt: TGTGCCAGCAGTCTTGAAAGCGGGGGTGCTGTTAATGAGCAGTTCTTC; cdr3_aa: CASSLESGGAVNEQFF
d_call: TRBD1; v_call: TRBV4-1; clone_size: NA; j_call: TRBJ1-5; cdr3_nt: TGCGCCAGCAGCCCTAGACAGGGGTCTAATCAGCCCCAGCATTTT; cdr3_aa: CASSPRQGSNQPQHF
d_call: TRBD2; v_call: TRBV9; clone_size: NA; j_call: TRBJ2-3; cdr3_nt: TGTGCCAGCAGCGACCCATCGAGCGGGGGGGCGGTGGATACGCAGTATTTT; cdr3_aa: CASSDPSSGGAVDTQYF
d_call: NA; v_call: TRBV7-2; clone_size: NA; j_call: TRBJ1-1; cdr3_nt: TGTGCCAGCAGCTCCTCACAGGGAAGGGGGACTGAAGCTTTCTTT; cdr3_aa: CASSSSQGRGTEAFF
d_call: NA; v_call: TRBV19; clone_size: NA; j_call: TRBJ1-1; cdr3_nt: TGTGCCAGTAGTATTCGGGAGGACACTGCAGCTTTCTTT; cdr3_aa: CASSIREDTAAFF
d_call: NA; v_call: TRBV3-1/TRBV3-2; clone_size: NA; j_call: TRBJ1-1; cdr3_nt: TGTGCCAGCAGCCAATCCGGGAGGCACGCTTTCTTT; cdr3_aa: CASSQSGRHAFF
d_call: TRBD1; v_call: TRBV27; clone_size: NA; j_call: TRBJ1-2; cdr3_nt: TGTGCCAGCAGTCCCGACTTGGTTGGACAGGGACACTATGGCTACACCTTC; cdr3_aa: CASSPDLVGQGHYGYTF
d_call: NA; v_call: TRBV4-3; clone_size: NA; j_call: TRBJ1-6; cdr3_nt: TGCGCCAGCAGCCGAGGCTTGAGCCCCGCGGGTTCACCCCTCCACTTT; cdr3_aa: CASSRGLSPAGSPLHF
d_call: NA; v_call: TRBV10-3; clone_size: NA; j_call: TRBJ1-1; cdr3_nt: TGTGCCATCTCCATCGGGGGAAACACTGAAGCTTTCTTT; cdr3_aa: CAISIGGNTEAFF
d_call: NA; v_call: TRBV25-1; clone_size: NA; j_call: TRBJ1-1; cdr3_nt: TGTGCCAGCAGTGACCAGACACTGAACACTGAAGCTTTCTTT; cdr3_aa: CASSDQTLNTEAFF
d_call: TRBD1; v_call: TRBV3-1/TRBV3-2; clone_size: NA; j_call: TRBJ2-5; cdr3_nt: TGTGCCAGCAGCCATGGGACAGGGGGGTCCCAGTACTTC; cdr3_aa: CASSHGTGGSQYF
d_call: NA; v_call: TRBV7-2; clone_size: NA; j_call: TRBJ1-1; cdr3_nt: TGTGCCAGCAGGGGGCAGCACAACACTGAAGCTTTCTTT; cdr3_aa: CASRGQHNTEAFF
d_call: NA; v_call: TRBV27; clone_size: NA; j_call: TRBJ1-6; cdr3_nt: TGTGCCAGCAGCCCTCAGGTGAAGTCTATCTGGGATTCACCCCTCCACTTT; cdr3_aa: CASSPQVKSIWDSPLHF
d_call: NA; v_call: TRBV7-9; clone_size: once; j_call: TRBJ1-2; cdr3_nt: TGTGCCAGCAGCTTAGATACAGACTATGGCTACACCTTC; cdr3_aa: CASSLDTDYGYTF